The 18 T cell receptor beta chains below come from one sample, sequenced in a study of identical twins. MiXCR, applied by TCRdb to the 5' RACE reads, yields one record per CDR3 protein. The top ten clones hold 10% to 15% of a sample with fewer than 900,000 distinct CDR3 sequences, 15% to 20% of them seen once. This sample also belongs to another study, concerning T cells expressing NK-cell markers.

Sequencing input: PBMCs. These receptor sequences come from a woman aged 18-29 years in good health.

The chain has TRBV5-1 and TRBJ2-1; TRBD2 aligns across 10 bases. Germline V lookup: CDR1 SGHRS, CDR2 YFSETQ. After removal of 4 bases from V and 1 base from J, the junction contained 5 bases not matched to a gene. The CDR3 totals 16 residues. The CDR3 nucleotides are TGCGCCAGCAGCACACTACTAGCGGGGTCCTACAATGAGCAGTTCTTC. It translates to CASSTLLAGSYNEQFF. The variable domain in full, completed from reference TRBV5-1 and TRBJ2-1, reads KAGVTQTPRYLIKTRGQQVTLSCSPISGHRSVSWYQQTPGQGLQFLFEYFSETQRNKGNFPGRFSGRQFSNSRSEMNVSTLELGDSALYLCASSTLLAGSYNEQFFGPGTRLTVL.

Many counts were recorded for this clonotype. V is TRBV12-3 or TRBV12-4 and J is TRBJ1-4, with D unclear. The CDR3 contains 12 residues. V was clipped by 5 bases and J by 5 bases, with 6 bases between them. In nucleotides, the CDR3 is TGTGCCAGCAGTCCTGAAAATGAAAAACTGTTTTTT. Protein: CASSPENEKLFF.

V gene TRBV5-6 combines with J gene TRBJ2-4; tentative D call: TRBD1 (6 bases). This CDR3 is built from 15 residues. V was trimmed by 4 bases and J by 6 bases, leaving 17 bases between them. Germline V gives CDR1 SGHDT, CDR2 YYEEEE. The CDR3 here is CASSLPRQDGNIQYF. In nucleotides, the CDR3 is TGTGCCAGCAGCCTACCGCGACAGGATGGAAACATTCAGTACTTC.

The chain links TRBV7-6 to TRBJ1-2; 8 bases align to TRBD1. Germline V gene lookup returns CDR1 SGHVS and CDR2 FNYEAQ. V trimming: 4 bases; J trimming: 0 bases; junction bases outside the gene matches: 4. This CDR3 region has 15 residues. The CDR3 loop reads CASSSGDRSNYGYTF. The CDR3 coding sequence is TGTGCCAGCAGCTCGGGGGACAGGTCTAACTATGGCTACACCTTC.

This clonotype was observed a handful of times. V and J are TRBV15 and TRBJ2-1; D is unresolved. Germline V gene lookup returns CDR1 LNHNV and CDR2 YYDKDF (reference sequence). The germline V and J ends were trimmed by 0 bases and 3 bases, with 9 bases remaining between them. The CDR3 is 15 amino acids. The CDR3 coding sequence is TGTGCCACCAGCAGAGATGGCGGCCTCTACAATGAGCAGTTCTTC. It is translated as CATSRDGGLYNEQFF.

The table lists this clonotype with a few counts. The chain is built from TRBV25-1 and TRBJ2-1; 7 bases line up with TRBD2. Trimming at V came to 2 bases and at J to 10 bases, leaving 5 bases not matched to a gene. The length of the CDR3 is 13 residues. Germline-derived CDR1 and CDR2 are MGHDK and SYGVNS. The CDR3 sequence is CASSETAGAEQFF. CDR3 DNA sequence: TGTGCCAGCAGTGAAACGGCGGGAGCAGAGCAGTTCTTC. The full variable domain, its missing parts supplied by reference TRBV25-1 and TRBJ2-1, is EADIYQTPRYLVIGTGKKITLECSQTMGHDKMYWYQQDPGMELHLIHYSYGVNSTEKGDLSSESTVSRIRTEHFPLTLESARPSHTSQYLCASSETAGAEQFFGPGTRLTVL.

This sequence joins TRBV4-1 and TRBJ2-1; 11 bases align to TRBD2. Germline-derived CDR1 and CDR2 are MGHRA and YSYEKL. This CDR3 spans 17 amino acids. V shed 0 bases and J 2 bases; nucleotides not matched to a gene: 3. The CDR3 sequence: CASSQEGGLAAYNEQFF. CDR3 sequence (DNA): TGCGCCAGCAGCCAAGAGGGGGGACTAGCGGCCTACAATGAGCAGTTCTTC.

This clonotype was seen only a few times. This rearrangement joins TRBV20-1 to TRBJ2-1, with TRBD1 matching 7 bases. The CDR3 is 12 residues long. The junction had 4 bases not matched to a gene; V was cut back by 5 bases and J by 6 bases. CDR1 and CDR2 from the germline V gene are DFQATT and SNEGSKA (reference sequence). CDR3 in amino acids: CSAGQVGNEQFF. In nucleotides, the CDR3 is TGCAGTGCTGGACAGGTCGGCAATGAGCAGTTCTTC.

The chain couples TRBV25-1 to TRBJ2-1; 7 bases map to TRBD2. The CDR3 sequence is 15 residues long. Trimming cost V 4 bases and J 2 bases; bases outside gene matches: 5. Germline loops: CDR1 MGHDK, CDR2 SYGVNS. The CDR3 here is CASSGEGVPYNEQFF. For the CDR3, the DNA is TGTGCCAGCAGTGGGGAGGGAGTGCCCTACAATGAGCAGTTCTTC.

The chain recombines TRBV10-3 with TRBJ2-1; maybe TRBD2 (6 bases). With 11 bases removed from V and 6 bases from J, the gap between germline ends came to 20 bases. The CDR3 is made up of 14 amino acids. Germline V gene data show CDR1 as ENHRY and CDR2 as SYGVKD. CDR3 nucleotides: TGTGCCTCCACTGGCGGGACCTCCCTCAATGAGCAGTTCTTC. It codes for CASTGGTSLNEQFF.

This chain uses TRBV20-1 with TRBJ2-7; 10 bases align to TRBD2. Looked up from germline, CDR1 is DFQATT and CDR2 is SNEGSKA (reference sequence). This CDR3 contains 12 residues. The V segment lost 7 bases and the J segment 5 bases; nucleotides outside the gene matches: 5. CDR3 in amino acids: CSVLTSGNEQYF. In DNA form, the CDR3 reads TGCAGTGTCTTAACTAGCGGGAACGAGCAGTACTTC.

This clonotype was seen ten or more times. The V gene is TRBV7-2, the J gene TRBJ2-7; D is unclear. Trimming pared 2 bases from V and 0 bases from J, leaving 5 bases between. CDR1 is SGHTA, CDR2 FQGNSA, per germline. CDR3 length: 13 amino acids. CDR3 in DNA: TGTGCCAGCAGCTTAAGGACCTCCTACGAGCAGTACTTC. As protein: CASSLRTSYEQYF.

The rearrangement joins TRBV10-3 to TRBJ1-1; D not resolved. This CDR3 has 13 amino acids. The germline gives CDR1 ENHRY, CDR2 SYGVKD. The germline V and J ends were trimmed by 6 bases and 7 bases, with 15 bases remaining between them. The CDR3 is CAISPGGLIEAFF. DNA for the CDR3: TGTGCCATCAGCCCCGGTGGGCTGATTGAAGCTTTCTTT.

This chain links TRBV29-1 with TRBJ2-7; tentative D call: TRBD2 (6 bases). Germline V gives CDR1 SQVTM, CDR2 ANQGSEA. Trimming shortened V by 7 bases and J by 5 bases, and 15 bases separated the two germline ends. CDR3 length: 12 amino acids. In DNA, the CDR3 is TGCAGCGCCGGACGGGGGTCCCACGAGCAGTACTTC. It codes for CSAGRGSHEQYF.

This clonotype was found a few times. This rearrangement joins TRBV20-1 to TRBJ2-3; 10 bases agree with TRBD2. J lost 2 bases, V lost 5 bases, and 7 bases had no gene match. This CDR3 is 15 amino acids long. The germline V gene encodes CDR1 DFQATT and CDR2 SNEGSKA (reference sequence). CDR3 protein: CSAPKREGDTDTQYF. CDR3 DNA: TGCAGTGCTCCAAAGCGGGAGGGCGACACAGATACGCAGTATTTT.

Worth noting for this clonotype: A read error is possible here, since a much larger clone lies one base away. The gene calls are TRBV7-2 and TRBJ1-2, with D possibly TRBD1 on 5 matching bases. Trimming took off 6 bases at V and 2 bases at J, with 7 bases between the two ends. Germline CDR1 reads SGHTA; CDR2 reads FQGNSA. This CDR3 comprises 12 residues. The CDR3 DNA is TGTGCCAGCAGGGGGGGGAACTATGGCTACACCTTC. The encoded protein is CASRGGNYGYTF.

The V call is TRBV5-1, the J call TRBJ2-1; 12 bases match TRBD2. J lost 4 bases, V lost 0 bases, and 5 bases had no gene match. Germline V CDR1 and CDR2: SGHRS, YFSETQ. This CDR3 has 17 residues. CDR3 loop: CASSLVSSGGVYNEQFF. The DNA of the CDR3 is TGCGCCAGCAGCTTGGTATCTAGCGGGGGGGTGTACAATGAGCAGTTCTTC. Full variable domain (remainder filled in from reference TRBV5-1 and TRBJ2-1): KAGVTQTPRYLIKTRGQQVTLSCSPISGHRSVSWYQQTPGQGLQFLFEYFSETQRNKGNFPGRFSGRQFSNSRSEMNVSTLELGDSALYLCASSLVSSGGVYNEQFFGPGTRLTVL.

As DNA, the CDR3 is TGTGCCAGCAGCGCCGGGCTATACGAGCAGTACTTC. It encodes CASSAGLYEQYF. The chain combines TRBV7-6 with TRBJ2-7; D not resolved. Per germline, CDR1 SGHVS and CDR2 FNYEAQ. This CDR3 spans 12 amino acids. Trimming removed 5 bases from V and 4 bases from J, with 9 bases in between.